These 24 T cell receptor beta chains originate from one sample sequenced in a study of cytomegalovirus exposure and HLA in healthy donors. The method was immunoSEQ multiplex PCR; TCRdb's version includes in-frame clones alone and lacks a portion of them. The sample carries over 150,000 clones, 86% recorded once. Specimen: PBMCs. The receptors come from a human donor in good health.

The CDR3 nucleotides are TGCGCCAGCAGCTTGGGCGGAAACCAAGAGACCCAGTACTTC. Amino acid sequence: CASSLGGNQETQYF. This sequence joins TRBV5-1 and TRBJ2-5; D call uncertain. The V gene lost 0 bases and the J gene lost 0 bases, with 6 bases spanning the gap. The germline gives CDR1 SGHRS, CDR2 YFSETQ. The CDR3 totals 14 residues.

The V call is TRBV5-1, the J call TRBJ2-5; no reliable D call. The germline CDR1 and CDR2 sequences are SGHRS and YFSETQ. V was trimmed by 0 bases and J by 4 bases, leaving 4 bases between them. This CDR3 comprises 12 residues. In nucleotides, the CDR3 is TGCGCCAGCAGCTTGGTCGGAGAGACCCAGTACTTC. It is translated as CASSLVGETQYF.

The chain employs TRBV7-9 and TRBJ2-1; the D gene is possibly TRBD2 (5 bases). Looked up from germline, CDR1 is SEHNR and CDR2 is FQNEAQ (reference sequence). This CDR3 has 14 residues. The V gene lost 7 bases and the J gene lost 5 bases, with 15 bases spanning the gap. In DNA, the CDR3 is TGTGCCAGCATTTCGGGAAGCCTAGACAATGAGCAGTTCTTC. Translation: CASISGSLDNEQFF.

The J gene is TRBJ2-1, the V gene TRBV6-6; no clear D gene. The germline V gene has CDR1 MNHNY and CDR2 SVGAGI (reference sequence). CDR3 size: 11 residues. The germline V and J ends were trimmed by 8 bases and 8 bases, with 10 bases remaining between them. The CDR3 loop reads CASGPVYEQFF. CDR3 nucleotide sequence: TGTGCCAGCGGGCCCGTCTATGAGCAGTTCTTC.

The gene calls are TRBV6-1 and TRBJ2-2; 7 bases match TRBD1. The CDR3 is made up of 16 amino acids. CDR1 and CDR2 from the germline V gene are MNHNS and SASEGT. V gave up 0 bases and J gave up 7 bases; unmatched junction bases: 8. CDR3 coding DNA: TGTGCCAGCAGTGAAGCGCGCAGGGGGAAACACGGGGAGCTGTTTTTT. This codes for CASSEARRGKHGELFF.

This clone appeared a few times. V gene TRBV5-6 combines with J gene TRBJ2-6; 9 bases map to TRBD1. Trimming cost V 4 bases and J 4 bases; bases outside gene matches: 12. CDR3 length equals 18 residues. Germline values: CDR1 SGHDT, CDR2 YYEEEE. The CDR3 DNA is TGTGCCAGCAGCCCTTCGGACAGGGGAGAGTGGGGGGCCAACGTCCTGACTTTC. Its protein is CASSPSDRGEWGANVLTF.

V and J are TRBV19 and TRBJ1-2, with TRBD1 matching over 10 bases. The germline CDR1 and CDR2 sequences are LNHDA and SQIVND (reference sequence). J was trimmed by 6 bases and V by 3 bases; bases with no gene match: 10. The CDR3 extends over 16 amino acids. The CDR3 is CASSILPGQGLDGYTF. The CDR3 DNA follows: TGTGCCAGTAGTATCCTACCGGGACAGGGGTTGGATGGCTACACCTTC.

The genes are TRBV6-6 and TRBJ2-2; D is undetermined. V lost 7 bases and J lost 1, with 10 bases in between. The CDR3 totals 14 residues. Germline V gives CDR1 MNHNY, CDR2 SVGAGI (reference sequence). The CDR3 DNA reads as TGTGCCAGCACCAAGACAAGGAACACCGGGGAGCTGTTTTTT. Translation: CASTKTRNTGELFF.

V is TRBV5-1 and J is TRBJ2-1; no definite D call. Between the trimmed V and J ends, which lost 0 bases and 6 bases, there was a span of 19 bases. CDR1 is SGHRS, CDR2 YFSETQ, per germline. The CDR3 length is 17 residues. The CDR3 DNA is TGCGCCAGCAGCTTGGACCCCCAGTTTACTACCTTCAATGAGCAGTTCTTC. Amino acid sequence: CASSLDPQFTTFNEQFF. The full variable domain, completed using reference TRBV5-1 and TRBJ2-1, is KAGVTQTPRYLIKTRGQQVTLSCSPISGHRSVSWYQQTPGQGLQFLFEYFSETQRNKGNFPGRFSGRQFSNSRSEMNVSTLELGDSALYLCASSLDPQFTTFNEQFFGPGTRLTVL.

This clone was seen just once. For the CDR3, the DNA is TGTGCCAGCAGTGACCTCTCTGGAAACACCATATATTTT. This sequence encodes CASSDLSGNTIYF. The chain joins TRBV2 to TRBJ1-3, with unresolved D. In germline, CDR1 is SNHLY, CDR2 FYNNEI. The CDR3 is 13 amino acids. Trimming pared 3 bases from V and 0 bases from J, leaving 3 bases between.

The gene calls are TRBV9 and TRBJ1-3, with D maybe TRBD1 (5 bases). V was trimmed by 0 bases and J by 0 bases, leaving 10 bases between them. The CDR3 has 16 residues. In germline, CDR1 is SGDLS, CDR2 YYNGEE. In DNA, the CDR3 is TGTGCCAGCAGCGTAGGAGCAGGGTACTCTGGAAACACCATATATTTT. The encoded protein is CASSVGAGYSGNTIYF.

The chain has TRBV7-2 and TRBJ2-7, with 7 bases aligning to TRBD1. Per germline, CDR1 SGHTA and CDR2 FQGNSA. The CDR3 spans 14 residues. Trimming took 4 bases from V and 2 from J; bases not matched to a gene: 5. The CDR3 nucleotides are TGTGCCAGCAGCTATTCCGGGACAGCCTACGAGCAGTACTTC. Its translation: CASSYSGTAYEQYF.

CDR3 DNA: TGTGCCAGCAGCTCGACTAGACAGGGTGGCACCGGGGAGCTGTTTTTT. It translates to CASSSTRQGGTGELFF. The chain is built from TRBV7-9 and TRBJ2-2; weak D call: TRBD1 (7 bases). The CDR3 is 16 residues long. Germline V gene lookup returns CDR1 SEHNR and CDR2 FQNEAQ (reference sequence). The germline V and J ends were trimmed by 4 bases and 4 bases, with 16 bases remaining between them.

The V gene is TRBV7-9, the J gene TRBJ1-1, with 7 bases matching TRBD1. The V gene end was trimmed by 5 bases and the J gene end by 3 bases; junction bases not matched to a gene: 6. The V gene's germline CDR1 is SEHNR and CDR2 FQNEAQ (reference sequence). This CDR3 region has 14 residues. CDR3 DNA sequence: TGTGCCAGCAGCCGGACAGGTTGGGACACTGAAGCTTTCTTT. It specifies CASSRTGWDTEAFF.

The V gene is TRBV29-1, the J gene TRBJ1-1; D not resolved. Per the germline V gene, CDR1 is SQVTM and CDR2 is ANQGSEA. CDR3 size: 12 residues. Trimming pared 7 bases from V and 0 bases from J, leaving 9 bases between. The CDR3 here is CSGAVLNTEAFF. Here the CDR3 DNA reads TGCAGCGGAGCGGTCTTGAACACTGAAGCTTTCTTT.

The chain employs TRBV19 and TRBJ1-2; 8 bases match TRBD1. The V gene's germline CDR1 is LNHDA and CDR2 SQIVND (reference sequence). This CDR3 comprises 15 residues. The V segment lost 6 bases and the J segment 7 bases; nucleotides outside the gene matches: 13. CDR3 sequence reads: CASSDYGQGESGYTF. In DNA form, the CDR3 reads TGTGCCAGTAGCGACTACGGACAGGGAGAATCTGGCTACACCTTC.

CDR3 coding DNA: TGTGCCAGCAGCTTATCCCCCTCCCCTGAAGCTTTCTTT. Translated: CASSLSPSPEAFF. J is TRBJ1-1 and V is TRBV11-2; D gene unclear. CDR1 and CDR2 from the germline V gene are SGHAT and FQNNGV. Trimming shortened V by 2 bases and J by 6 bases, and 10 bases separated the two germline ends. The length of the CDR3 is 13 residues.

This clone was seen more than once but under ten times. This chain joins TRBV7-2 and TRBJ1-6; TRBD1 might be the D (6 bases). CDR3 size: 14 residues. V was trimmed by 5 bases and J by 6 bases, leaving 11 bases between them. Germline V gene sequence: CDR1 SGHTA, CDR2 FQGNSA. The CDR3 DNA sequence: TGTGCCAGCAGCCATTCAGGGGTTAATTCACCCCTCCACTTT. Protein sequence: CASSHSGVNSPLHF.

The chain couples TRBV6-6 to TRBJ1-2; the D is unclear. Germline loops: CDR1 MNHNY, CDR2 SVGAGI (reference sequence). Deletions cut 5 bases from V and 8 bases from J, with 24 bases between. The CDR3 contains 16 residues. The CDR3, as DNA: TGTGCCAGCAGTGGTGTGTTTGGAGGATCTCATGGGGGCTACACCTTC. Its translation: CASSGVFGGSHGGYTF.

The chain combines TRBV28 with TRBJ2-1; 7 positions match TRBD1. The length of the CDR3 is 13 residues. Trimming took 1 base from V and 9 from J; bases not matched to a gene: 3. Germline CDR1 and CDR2: MDHEN and SYDVKM. CDR3 coding DNA: TGTGCCAGCAGTTTATCGGACAGGCGTGAGCAGTTCTTC. The encoded protein is CASSLSDRREQFF.

The J gene is TRBJ2-5, the V gene TRBV4-1; 13 bases agree with TRBD2. Trimming removed 0 bases from V and 5 bases from J; junction bases left unmatched: 9. The germline CDR1 and CDR2 sequences are MGHRA and YSYEKL. This CDR3 has 18 residues. The CDR3 loop reads CASSQEKLAGGPSETQYF. The DNA for the CDR3 is TGCGCCAGCAGCCAAGAAAAACTAGCGGGAGGGCCCTCGGAGACCCAGTACTTC.

The chain employs TRBV6-5 and TRBJ1-1; D perhaps matches TRBD1 (5 bases). Trimming removed 7 bases at V and 1 base at J, with 10 bases between. This CDR3 has 13 residues. In germline, CDR1 is MNHEY, CDR2 SVGAGI. CDR3 nucleotides: TGTGCCAGCAAAGGGGCCAAGAACACTGAAGCTTTCTTT. Translation: CASKGAKNTEAFF.

The chain recombines TRBV27 with TRBJ2-7; TRBD2 is a possible D gene (5 bases). Germline V gene lookup returns CDR1 MNHEY and CDR2 SMNVEV (reference sequence). There are 14 residues in the CDR3. V gave up 3 bases and J gave up 2 bases, with 11 bases separating them. CDR3 sequence (DNA): TGTGCCAGCAGTTTTCAAAGCGGCCCCTACGAGCAGTACTTC. Protein product: CASSFQSGPYEQYF.

CDR3 loop: CASSLETGPYGYTF. In DNA, the CDR3 is TGTGCCAGCAGCTTAGAAACAGGTCCGTATGGCTACACCTTC. V gene TRBV7-9 combines with J gene TRBJ1-2; the D gene is possibly TRBD1 (5 bases). V shed 1 base and J shed 5 bases, with 11 bases lying between them. The length of the CDR3 is 14 residues. Germline V CDR1 and CDR2: SEHNR, FQNEAQ (reference sequence).